This record covers a single T cell receptor (beta chain). Its antigen is still unknown. The sample comes from a study of T cell responses to AZD1222 COVID-19 vaccine. Whole-study results and caveats: Of spike-specific TCRs, nearly half reportedly target regions left unmutated in variants. A rise in Spike-specific TCR breadth and depth followed two AZD1222 doses. Clonal diversity was possibly underestimated, and the donors were mostly white British, with more females.

TCRdb keeps only in-frame clones here, not all; method: immunoSEQ multiplex PCR. The data hold 100,000 or so clones, with about 83% observed a single time. The CDR3 is made up of 16 amino acids. Trimming shortened V by 2 bases and J by 7 bases, and 17 bases separated the two germline ends. Germline V gene sequence: CDR1 MNHEY, CDR2 SVGEGT. The rearrangement uses TRBV6-2 or TRBV6-3 and TRBJ2-2; D assignment may be TRBD1 or TRBD2 (6 bases each). This TCR came from an adult in good health. The sample consisted of peripheral blood, taken on day 0 of AZD1222 vaccination. The CDR3 DNA follows: TGTGCCAGCAGTTACCCCACGGGGGCGCGGAGCGGGGAGCTGTTTTTT. Residues: CASSYPTGARSGELFF.